This T cell receptor beta chain was captured by sequencing in a study of CD8 T cells in Susac syndrome. Random hexamers served to reverse transcribe roughly 0.5 to 1 ug RNA. TCRdb ran MiXCR on the immunoSEQ multiplex PCR reads and lists one entry per CDR3 protein. The sample comprises a few hundred thousand distinct CDR3 sequences, around 84% of which are singletons, and approximately 0.11% rests with the top ten. TCR beta sequences were obtained from blood CD8+ and CD4+ T cells. The TCR sequence derives from a human donor with multiple sclerosis. Input material: CD8+ T cells from PBMCs.

The CDR3 bases are TGCGCCAGCAGTCAATCCCGGATGGGGCTGAGCTCCTACGAGCAGTACTTC. Amino acid sequence: CASSQSRMGLSSYEQYF. The chain joins TRBV23-1 to TRBJ2-7; the D gene is possibly TRBD1 (5 bases). TRBV23-1 is treated as an ORF (open reading frame) with a function not yet certain. The CDR3 is 17 residues long. Trimming shortened V by 0 bases and J by 0 bases, and 15 bases separated the two germline ends.